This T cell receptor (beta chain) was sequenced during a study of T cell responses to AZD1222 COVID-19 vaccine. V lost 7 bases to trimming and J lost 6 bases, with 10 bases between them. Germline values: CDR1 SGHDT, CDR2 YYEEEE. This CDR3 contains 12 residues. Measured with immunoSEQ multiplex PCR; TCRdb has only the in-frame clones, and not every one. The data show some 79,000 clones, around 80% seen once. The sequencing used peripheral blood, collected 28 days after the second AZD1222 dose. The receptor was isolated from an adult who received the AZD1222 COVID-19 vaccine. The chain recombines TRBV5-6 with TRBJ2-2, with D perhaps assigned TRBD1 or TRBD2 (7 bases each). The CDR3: CASGRGPGELFF. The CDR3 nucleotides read TGTGCCAGCGGGAGGGGGCCCGGGGAGCTGTTTTTT. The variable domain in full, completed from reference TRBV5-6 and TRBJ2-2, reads DAGVTQSPTHLIKTRGQQVTLRCSPKSGHDTVSWYQQALGQGPQFIFQYYEEEERQRGNFPDRFSGHQFPNYSSELNVNALLLGDSALYLCASGRGPGELFFGEGSRLTVL.